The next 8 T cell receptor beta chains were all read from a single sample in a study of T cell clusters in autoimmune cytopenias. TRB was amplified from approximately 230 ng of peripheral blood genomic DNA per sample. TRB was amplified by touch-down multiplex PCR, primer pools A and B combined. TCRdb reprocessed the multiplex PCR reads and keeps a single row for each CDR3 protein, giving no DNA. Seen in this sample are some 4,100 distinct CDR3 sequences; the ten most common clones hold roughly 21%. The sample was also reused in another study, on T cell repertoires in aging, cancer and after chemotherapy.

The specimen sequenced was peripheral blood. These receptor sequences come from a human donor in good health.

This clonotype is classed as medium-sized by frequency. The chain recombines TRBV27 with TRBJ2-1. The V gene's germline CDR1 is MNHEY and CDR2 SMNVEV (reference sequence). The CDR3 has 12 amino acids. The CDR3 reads CASSLTRNEQFF.

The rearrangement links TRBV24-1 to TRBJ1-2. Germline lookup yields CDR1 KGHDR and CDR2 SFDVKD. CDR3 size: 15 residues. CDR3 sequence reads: CATPPPTEQNYGYTF.

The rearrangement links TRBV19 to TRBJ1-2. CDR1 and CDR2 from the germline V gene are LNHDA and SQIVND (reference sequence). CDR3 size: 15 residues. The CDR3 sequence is CASSMNLDPDYGYTF.

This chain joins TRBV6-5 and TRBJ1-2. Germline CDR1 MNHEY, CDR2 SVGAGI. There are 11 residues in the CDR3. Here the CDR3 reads CASSSGGGYTF.

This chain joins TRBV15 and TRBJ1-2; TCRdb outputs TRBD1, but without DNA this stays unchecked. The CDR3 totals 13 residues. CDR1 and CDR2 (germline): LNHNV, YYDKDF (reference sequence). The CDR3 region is CATSRETGYGYTF.

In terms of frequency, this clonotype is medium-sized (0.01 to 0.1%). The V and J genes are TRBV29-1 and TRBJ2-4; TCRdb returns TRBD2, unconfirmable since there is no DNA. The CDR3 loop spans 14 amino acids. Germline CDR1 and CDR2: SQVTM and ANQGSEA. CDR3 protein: CSVAGVTDKNIQYF.

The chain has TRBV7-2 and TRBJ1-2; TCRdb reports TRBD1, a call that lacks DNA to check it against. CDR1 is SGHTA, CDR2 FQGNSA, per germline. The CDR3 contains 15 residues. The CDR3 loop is CASSARGQGIYGYTF.

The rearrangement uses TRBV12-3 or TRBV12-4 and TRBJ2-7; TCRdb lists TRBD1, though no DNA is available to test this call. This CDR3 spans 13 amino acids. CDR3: CASSLLAGSEQYF.